These 8 T cell receptor beta chains were all obtained from the same sample, sequenced in a study of early stage breast cancer tumors. The assay was immunoSEQ multiplex PCR, and TCRdb's table has in-frame clones only and misses some. Among roughly 30,000 clones listed, roughly 78% were seen once. Sequences were obtained from blood. These receptors were obtained from a person between 55 and 69 years old with breast cancer.

This chain connects TRBV11-3 to TRBJ2-1; 10 nucleotides match TRBD2. The CDR3 runs 16 residues. Trimming at V came to 1 base and at J to 6 bases, leaving 6 bases not matched to a gene. CDR1 and CDR2 from the germline V gene are SGHNT and YENEEA. CDR3 in amino acids: CASSLGASGSSNEQFF. Here the CDR3 DNA reads TGTGCCAGCAGCTTAGGAGCTAGCGGGAGTAGCAATGAGCAGTTCTTC.

The V call is TRBV27, the J call TRBJ1-2, with TRBD1 identical over 7 bases. Per the germline V gene, CDR1 is MNHEY and CDR2 is SMNVEV (reference sequence). The CDR3 loop spans 13 amino acids. V shed 6 bases, J shed 3 bases, and the junction held 4 bases outside the gene matches. The CDR3: CASRPDRDYGYTF. CDR3 bases: TGTGCCAGCAGACCCGACAGGGACTATGGCTACACCTTC.

This clone was seen once. The chain has TRBV2 and TRBJ1-1; TRBD1 is a possible D gene (5 bases). The CDR3 contains 14 residues. V was shortened by 8 bases and J by 2 bases, with 15 bases between the two germline ends. Germline V lookup: CDR1 SNHLY, CDR2 FYNNEI. This CDR3 is CASEFLTANTEAFF. CDR3 coding DNA: TGTGCCAGCGAGTTCTTGACAGCCAACACTGAAGCTTTCTTT.

The chain combines TRBV6-1 with TRBJ1-5; no firm D call. This CDR3 contains 13 residues. The ends were cut back, 2 bases at V and 5 bases at J, with 7 bases in the middle. Germline values: CDR1 MNHNS, CDR2 SASEGT. The CDR3 DNA reads as TGTGCCAGCAGTGAATCTTTTGATCAGCCCCAGCATTTT. It codes for CASSESFDQPQHF.

J is TRBJ2-3 and V is TRBV7-9, with a tentative D call TRBD2 (5 bases). CDR3 size: 15 residues. Trimming took 5 bases from V and 3 from J, leaving 15 bases between them. CDR1 is SEHNR, CDR2 FQNEAQ, per germline (reference sequence). CDR3 in DNA: TGTGCCAGCAGCCAACCGGGGTCCGGGACAGATACGCAGTATTTT. Translated, it gives CASSQPGSGTDTQYF.

This clone has only a few counts. The chain carries TRBV7-2 and TRBJ2-5, with a possible D match to TRBD1 (5 bases). CDR1 is SGHTA, CDR2 FQGNSA, per germline. Trimming took off 5 bases at V and 7 bases at J, with 20 bases between the two ends. The CDR3 sequence is 15 residues long. CDR3 loop: CASSRLLTARGTQYF. The CDR3 nucleotides are TGTGCCAGCAGCCGCCTTTTGACAGCAAGGGGGACCCAGTACTTC.

The V and J genes are TRBV5-1 and TRBJ2-1; tentative D call: TRBD1 (6 bases). CDR3 length: 16 residues. The germline V and J ends were trimmed by 4 bases and 3 bases, with 17 bases remaining between them. Germline values: CDR1 SGHRS, CDR2 YFSETQ. CDR3 region: CASSLQGENSYNEQFF. The CDR3 DNA reads as TGCGCCAGCAGCCTACAGGGTGAGAATAGCTACAATGAGCAGTTCTTC.

The chain joins TRBV5-1 to TRBJ2-7; D is possibly TRBD1 (7 bases). The CDR3 runs to 15 residues. CDR1 is SGHRS and CDR2 is YFSETQ in the germline V gene. Trimming removed 0 bases from V and 6 bases from J, with 16 bases in between. As DNA, the CDR3 is TGCGCCAGCAGCTTGGACCCCAACAGGGGACTCGAGCAGTACTTC. It translates to CASSLDPNRGLEQYF.